The present T cell receptor beta chain was sequenced within a study of blood T cells in healthy people across ages. Findings of the study overall: As age increased, TCR beta diversity per million T cells fell in a roughly linear fashion.

PCR was performed a second time for about 7 to 12 cycles using a sample-barcoded 5' primer and a J-beta primer mix. A template-switch adaptor with 12 random nucleotides tagged each cDNA molecule. TCRdb itself ran the 5' RACE reads through MiXCR, one entry per CDR3 protein. This table holds about 900,000 distinct CDR3 sequences, around 49% found once. This CDR3 is 14 amino acids long. Germline lookup yields CDR1 KGHSH and CDR2 LQKENI. Trimming cost V 1 base and J 4 bases, with 9 bases left between them. This clonotype was detected a few times. The antigen remains unidentified. V is TRBV18 and J is TRBJ2-3; D is unclear. The sample was blood. This sequence originates from a man between 25 and 39 years old in good health. The CDR3 loop reads CASSPLERADTQYF. CDR3 DNA sequence: TGTGCCAGCTCACCACTTGAACGAGCAGATACGCAGTATTTT.